What follows are 28 T cell receptor beta chains derived from one specimen sequenced in a study of T cell clones after liver transplantation (dated by TCRdb to between 2018 and 2020). The library was obtained by the immunoSEQ multiplex PCR assay. What TCRdb holds here is the immuneACCESS table cut down to in-frame rearrangements. Part of the clones is not present; checked against another copy, under half of the missing clones reflect an unresolved V gene, and the others are unexplained. For this sample there are about 99,000 clones; roughly 80% appear just once. Of the sample, 0.8% to 1% is held by the ten largest clones. The time point label, read with the paper, signifies: pre-transplant. Sequencing used CD4+ T cells from blood, obtained before liver transplant. These receptor sequences come from a human donor who received a liver transplant.

The CDR3 is CASRRSGIPYEQYF. The CDR3 nucleotides are TGTGCCAGCAGACGTAGCGGGATCCCCTACGAGCAGTACTTC. The chain has TRBV27 and TRBJ2-7, with 8 nucleotides matching TRBD2. CDR1 and CDR2 from the germline V gene are MNHEY and SMNVEV (reference sequence). This CDR3 has 14 residues. The V segment lost 6 bases and the J segment 2 bases; nucleotides outside the gene matches: 6.

This chain connects TRBV5-1 to TRBJ2-2; TRBD1 or TRBD2 may be the D gene (5 bases each). Germline loops: CDR1 SGHRS, CDR2 YFSETQ. This CDR3 has 15 amino acids. V lost 3 bases, J lost 4 bases, and 13 bases lay in between. In DNA, the CDR3 is TGCGCCAGCAGCTCGGGACGGCCTCCCACCGGGGAGCTGTTTTTT. Amino acids: CASSSGRPPTGELFF.

This sequence joins TRBV11-2 and TRBJ1-1; no firm D call. With 5 bases removed from V and 1 base from J, the gap between germline ends came to 14 bases. The CDR3 runs to 15 residues. Germline lookup yields CDR1 SGHAT and CDR2 FQNNGV. CDR3: CASSPGERPNTEAFF. CDR3 coding DNA: TGTGCCAGCAGCCCGGGTGAACGGCCGAACACTGAAGCTTTCTTT.

In this sample, this clone turned up once. The J gene is TRBJ1-2, the V gene TRBV30, with D maybe TRBD1 (5 bases). Germline CDR1 is GTSNPN and CDR2 is SVGIG (reference sequence). CDR3 size: 17 residues. Trimming took off 4 bases at V and 3 bases at J, with 24 bases between the two ends. CDR3 in DNA: TGTGCCTGGACCTTTGGGGGGATTTCACCCGATGACTATGGCTACACCTTC. As protein: CAWTFGGISPDDYGYTF. The whole variable domain, filled in from reference TRBV30 and TRBJ1-2, reads SQTIHQWPATLVQPVGSPLSLECTVEGTSNPNLYWYRQAAGRGLQLLFYSVGIGQISSEVPQNLSASRPQDRQFILSSKKLLLSDSGFYLCAWTFGGISPDDYGYTFGSGTRLTVV.

The chain carries TRBV27 and TRBJ2-5; D might be TRBD1 (5 bases). From germline, CDR1 is MNHEY and CDR2 SMNVEV (reference sequence). Trimming took off 4 bases at V and 5 bases at J, with 14 bases between the two ends. The CDR3 sequence is 14 residues long. The chain's CDR3 is CASSYGQVSETQYF. For the CDR3, the DNA is TGTGCCAGCAGTTACGGACAAGTGAGTGAGACCCAGTACTTC.

The chain joins TRBV18 to TRBJ2-1; D remains ambiguous. V lost 8 bases and J lost 6, with 14 bases in between. The germline V gene encodes CDR1 KGHSH and CDR2 LQKENI. This CDR3 comprises 13 residues. The CDR3 loop is CASTSDQGNEQFF. CDR3 nucleotide sequence: TGTGCCAGCACGTCGGATCAAGGCAATGAGCAGTTCTTC.

The CDR3 protein is CASSQAQAANEKLFF. DNA of the CDR3: TGCGCCAGCAGCCAAGCTCAGGCGGCTAATGAAAAACTGTTTTTT. The chain uses TRBV4-3 and TRBJ1-4; D not resolved. Germline V gene sequence: CDR1 LGHNA, CDR2 YSLEER. V was clipped by 1 base and J by 3 bases, with 9 bases between them. There are 15 residues in the CDR3.

The chain is built from TRBV28 and TRBJ1-4; no definite D call. Deletions cut 2 bases from V and 0 bases from J, with 7 bases between. Germline CDR1 MDHEN, CDR2 SYDVKM. This CDR3 has 15 residues. This CDR3 is CASSLGSATNEKLFF. The CDR3 region has the DNA TGTGCCAGCAGTTTAGGCAGTGCAACTAATGAAAAACTGTTTTTT.

This rearrangement joins TRBV23-1 to TRBJ2-1, with 9 bases lining up with TRBD2. TRBV23-1 is filed as an ORF, its function uncertain. V shed 3 bases, J shed 4 bases, and the junction held 16 bases outside the gene matches. The CDR3 sequence is 19 residues long. In DNA, the CDR3 is TGCGCCAGCAGTCACCCAATCAGAGATAGCGGGAGTATTTACAATGAGCAGTTCTTC. Protein sequence: CASSHPIRDSGSIYNEQFF.

V and J are TRBV7-9 and TRBJ1-4; no definite D call. CDR3 length: 18 amino acids. Germline V lookup: CDR1 SEHNR, CDR2 FQNEAQ (reference sequence). Trimming shortened V by 1 base and J by 0 bases, and 15 bases separated the two germline ends. CDR3 coding DNA: TGTGCCAGCAGCTTAGGGGGAGGCAGTTTTGCAACTAATGAAAAACTGTTTTTT. Encoded protein: CASSLGGGSFATNEKLFF.

The chain has TRBV7-9 and TRBJ1-2; maybe TRBD1 (6 bases). The CDR3 covers 16 residues. The V end lost 0 bases, the J end lost 7 bases, and 18 bases lay between the germline ends. Germline V gene lookup returns CDR1 SEHNR and CDR2 FQNEAQ (reference sequence). CDR3 amino acids: CASSLATAGARSGYTF. CDR3 in DNA: TGTGCCAGCAGCTTAGCGACGGCAGGGGCCAGGTCTGGCTACACCTTC. Looking up the rest from reference TRBV7-9 and TRBJ1-2 gives the full variable domain: DTGVSQNPRHKITKRGQNVTFRCDPISEHNRLYWYRQTLGQGPEFLTYFQNEAQLEKSRLLSDRFSAERPKGSFSTLEIQRTEQGDSAMYLCASSLATAGARSGYTFGSGTRLTVV.

The chain recombines TRBV6-1 with TRBJ2-7; TRBD2 agrees at 10 bases. The CDR3 is 16 amino acids. Germline V lookup: CDR1 MNHNS, CDR2 SASEGT. V lost 2 bases, J lost 6 bases, and 10 bases stayed unmatched. The CDR3 region has the DNA TGTGCCAGCAGTGAAATACCAGCGGGAGGGCCTGGCGAGCAGTACTTC. Translating it yields CASSEIPAGGPGEQYF.

The table lists this clone with a few counts. The chain links TRBV5-1 to TRBJ2-2, with 7 bases identical to TRBD2. Per germline, CDR1 SGHRS and CDR2 YFSETQ. CDR3 size: 14 residues. V was clipped by 0 bases and J by 5 bases; unmatched bases: 1. CDR3 sequence (DNA): TGCGCCAGCAGCTTGGAGGGAGGGACCGGGGAGCTGTTTTTT. Translating gives CASSLEGGTGELFF.

V is TRBV11-2 and J is TRBJ2-3; D not certain. From germline, CDR1 is SGHAT and CDR2 FQNNGV. The CDR3 runs 15 residues. The V and J ends lost 3 bases and 1 base respectively, with 11 bases between them. The CDR3 sequence: CASSFNGRGTDTQYF. As DNA, the CDR3 is TGTGCCAGCAGCTTCAACGGTAGGGGCACAGATACGCAGTATTTT.

The rearrangement links TRBV6-5 to TRBJ2-4, with D possibly TRBD2 on 5 matching bases. This CDR3 contains 13 residues. Deletions cut 6 bases from V and 7 bases from J, with 13 bases between. Germline values: CDR1 MNHEY, CDR2 SVGAGI. The CDR3 loop is CASSQTRVNIQYF. CDR3 coding DNA: TGTGCCAGCAGCCAGACGCGGGTGAACATTCAGTACTTC.

The genes are TRBV29-1 and TRBJ1-2; D gene unclear. The CDR3 covers 11 residues. Germline V lookup: CDR1 SQVTM, CDR2 ANQGSEA. Trimming shortened V by 6 bases and J by 6 bases, and 11 bases separated the two germline ends. CDR3 protein: CSVEDGDGYTF. The CDR3 region has the DNA TGCAGCGTGGAGGACGGGGATGGCTACACCTTC. The whole variable domain, filled in from reference TRBV29-1 and TRBJ1-2, reads SAVISQKPSRDICQRGTSLTIQCQVDSQVTMMFWYRQQPGQSLTLIATANQGSEATYESGFVIDKFPISRPNLTFSTLTVSNMSPEDSSIYLCSVEDGDGYTFGSGTRLTVV.

J is TRBJ1-2 and V is TRBV30; D gene unclear. In germline, CDR1 is GTSNPN, CDR2 SVGIG (reference sequence). There are 12 residues in the CDR3. V was pared by 3 bases and J by 4 bases, with 9 bases between. CDR3 nucleotide sequence: TGTGCCTGGAGAGGCAGAATCTATGGCTACACCTTC. Translation gives CAWRGRIYGYTF.

The chain is built from TRBV4-2 and TRBJ2-2; TRBD1 matches at 9 bases. CDR1 is LGHNA and CDR2 is YNFKEQ in the germline V gene. V was pared by 7 bases and J by 5 bases, with 2 bases of the junction left unmatched. CDR3 length: 13 amino acids. Here the CDR3 reads CASTGTGTGELFF. The CDR3 bases are TGTGCCAGCACCGGGACAGGGACCGGGGAGCTGTTTTTT.

The gene calls are TRBV5-1 and TRBJ2-3, with TRBD1 matching 7 bases. CDR1 and CDR2 (germline): SGHRS, YFSETQ. The CDR3 totals 15 residues. V shed 4 bases and J 3 bases; nucleotides not matched to a gene: 8. This chain's CDR3 is CASSEGDRVTDTQYF. DNA for the CDR3: TGCGCCAGCAGCGAGGGAGACAGGGTTACAGATACGCAGTATTTT.

This clone showed up just once. The V and J genes are TRBV19 and TRBJ2-1, with D possibly matching TRBD1 (5 bases). CDR1 LNHDA and CDR2 SQIVND come from the germline V gene (reference sequence). CDR3 length equals 14 residues. V was clipped by 5 bases and J by 3 bases, with 11 bases between them. CDR3 loop: CASSGHLVYNEQFF. The CDR3 coding sequence is TGTGCCAGTAGTGGACATTTAGTCTACAATGAGCAGTTCTTC.

V is TRBV7-6 and J is TRBJ2-7, with a tentative D call TRBD2 (6 bases). Trimming removed 5 bases at V and 9 bases at J, with 20 bases between. The CDR3 is made up of 14 amino acids. Germline CDR1 and CDR2: SGHVS and FNYEAQ. The CDR3 nucleotides are TGTGCCAGCAGCACTTACGAGCTGGGGGGACGGCAGTACTTC. Its protein product is CASSTYELGGRQYF.

The V call is TRBV19, the J call TRBJ2-7; D remains unclear. Between the trimmed V and J ends, which lost 5 bases and 7 bases, there was a span of 12 bases. CDR3 size: 12 residues. Germline V gene data show CDR1 as LNHDA and CDR2 as SQIVND (reference sequence). The CDR3 DNA reads TGTGCCAGTAGTTCCTGGACGAATGAGCAGTACTTC. Translation gives CASSSWTNEQYF.

The gene calls are TRBV7-2 and TRBJ2-1; 7 positions agree with TRBD1. V shed 1 base, J shed 2 bases, and the junction held 2 bases outside the gene matches. The CDR3 runs 15 residues. Per the germline V gene, CDR1 is SGHTA and CDR2 is FQGNSA. The CDR3 protein is CASSLGTGTYNEQFF. The CDR3 DNA reads TGTGCCAGCAGCTTAGGGACAGGAACCTACAATGAGCAGTTCTTC.

The chain carries TRBV5-1 and TRBJ2-2; TRBD2 is a possible D gene (6 bases). V lost 4 bases, J lost 1 base, and 11 bases lay in between. CDR3 length equals 15 residues. The germline gives CDR1 SGHRS, CDR2 YFSETQ. In nucleotides, the CDR3 is TGCGCCAGCAGCGACCGGGGGAAGAACACCGGGGAGCTGTTTTTT. Translated, it gives CASSDRGKNTGELFF.

The chain uses TRBV5-1 and TRBJ2-1, with unresolved D. CDR3 length equals 12 residues. Germline V CDR1 and CDR2: SGHRS, YFSETQ. V was pared by 7 bases and J by 7 bases, with 12 bases between. The CDR3, as DNA: TGCGCCAGCCGGTTTCCTGGGAATGAGCAGTTCTTC. Its translation is CASRFPGNEQFF.

DNA of the CDR3: TGTGCCAGCAGTCTGGACAGATCAGATACGCAGTATTTT. Translated, it gives CASSLDRSDTQYF. The chain has TRBV6-5 and TRBJ2-3; TRBD1 might be the D (6 bases). The CDR3 consists of 13 residues. With 5 bases removed from V and 4 bases from J, the gap between germline ends came to 10 bases. Germline V gives CDR1 MNHEY, CDR2 SVGAGI.

This sequence joins TRBV29-1 and TRBJ2-7; D is undetermined. Trimming cost V 3 bases and J 2 bases, with 11 bases left between them. The CDR3 runs to 13 residues. The germline V gene has CDR1 SQVTM and CDR2 ANQGSEA. CDR3 amino acids: CSVDDRTAYEQYF. The CDR3 region has the DNA TGCAGCGTTGATGATCGAACGGCCTACGAGCAGTACTTC.

V usage is TRBV2 and J usage is TRBJ2-5; D is unresolved. Judging by the DNA end, TRBJ2-7 fits better; the J call may be wrong. CDR1 is SNHLY and CDR2 is FYNNEI in the germline V gene. The CDR3 has 10 residues. CDR3 residues: CASAFYEQYF. CDR3 in DNA: TGTGCCAGCGCTTTCTACGAGCAGTACTTC.